What follows describes a single TCR beta chain. The antigen is undetermined. TCRdb re-derived calls from the RT-PCR reads in MiXCR, one entry per CDR3 protein. The sample consists of a few hundred thousand distinct CDR3 sequences, roughly an eighth of them appearing once. The sample comes from a study of response to subunit inactivated influenza vaccine. Per germline, CDR1 SGHNT and CDR2 YYREEE (reference sequence). The CDR3 is 15 residues long. Between the trimmed V and J ends, which lost 4 bases and 2 bases, there was a span of 14 bases. Study-wide results and caveats: A suggestion made by the authors is that each seasonal influenza vaccination recruits few new T cells.

The chain employs TRBV5-4 and TRBJ2-3, with a possible D match to TRBD1 (6 bases). The sequenced sample was non-naive T cells sorted from PBMCs, obtained 14 to 15 days before vaccination. The TCR sequence derives from a man over 45 who received an inactivated influenza vaccine. The CDR3 nucleotides are TGTGCCAGCAGCCTCCCTTGGACAGCCACAGATACGCAGTATTTT. Amino acids: CASSLPWTATDTQYF.